What follows are 5 T cell receptor beta chains derived from one specimen sequenced in a study of blood T cell repertoires in COVID-19. Clones were read by immunoSEQ multiplex PCR, and TCRdb kept only the in-frame ones, dropping some. The sample carries fewer than 45,000 clones, about 80% recorded once. The sequencing sample was made of peripheral blood. Receptor source: a man between 60 and 75 years old with active COVID-19.

The J gene is TRBJ2-1, the V gene TRBV6-4; TRBD1 aligns across 9 bases. The J segment lost 7 bases and the V segment lost 10 bases, leaving 5 bases of the junction unmatched. The CDR3 is 12 amino acids. Germline lookup yields CDR1 MRHNA and CDR2 SNTAGT. The CDR3 sequence: CATQGAANEQFF. CDR3 nucleotides: TGTGCCACACAGGGGGCGGCTAATGAGCAGTTCTTC.

The V gene is TRBV5-5, the J gene TRBJ2-5; 15 bases are a match to TRBD2. The CDR3 has 19 amino acids. CDR1 and CDR2 (germline): SGHKS, YYEKEE (reference sequence). The J segment lost 4 bases and the V segment lost 3 bases, leaving 13 bases of the junction unmatched. This CDR3 is CASSSRGLAGGPSGETQYF. DNA of the CDR3: TGTGCCAGCAGCTCTCGAGGACTAGCGGGAGGGCCCTCAGGAGAGACCCAGTACTTC.

The rearrangement joins TRBV7-2 to TRBJ2-7, with 7 bases lining up with TRBD2. V lost 6 bases to trimming and J lost 5 bases; unmatched junction nucleotides: 4. Germline CDR1 and CDR2: SGHTA and FQGNSA. The length of the CDR3 is 12 residues. The CDR3: CASRVGGDEQYF. The DNA of the CDR3 is TGTGCCAGCAGGGTGGGGGGGGACGAGCAGTACTTC.

The chain joins TRBV29-1 to TRBJ1-2; TRBD1 is a possible D gene (5 bases). V was cut by 4 bases and J by 7 bases, with 13 bases left in between. The CDR3 spans 12 residues. Germline-derived CDR1 and CDR2 are SQVTM and ANQGSEA. CDR3 region: CSVGEQVGGYTF. CDR3 in DNA: TGCAGCGTTGGAGAACAGGTTGGTGGCTACACCTTC.

The chain combines TRBV6-1 with TRBJ2-3; D is ambiguous. This CDR3 has 13 amino acids. The germline V gene has CDR1 MNHNS and CDR2 SASEGT. Between the trimmed V and J ends, which lost 2 bases and 6 bases, there was a span of 9 bases. The CDR3 bases are TGTGCCAGCAGTGAAAGTCTAGTGGATACGCAGTATTTT. Encoded protein: CASSESLVDTQYF.